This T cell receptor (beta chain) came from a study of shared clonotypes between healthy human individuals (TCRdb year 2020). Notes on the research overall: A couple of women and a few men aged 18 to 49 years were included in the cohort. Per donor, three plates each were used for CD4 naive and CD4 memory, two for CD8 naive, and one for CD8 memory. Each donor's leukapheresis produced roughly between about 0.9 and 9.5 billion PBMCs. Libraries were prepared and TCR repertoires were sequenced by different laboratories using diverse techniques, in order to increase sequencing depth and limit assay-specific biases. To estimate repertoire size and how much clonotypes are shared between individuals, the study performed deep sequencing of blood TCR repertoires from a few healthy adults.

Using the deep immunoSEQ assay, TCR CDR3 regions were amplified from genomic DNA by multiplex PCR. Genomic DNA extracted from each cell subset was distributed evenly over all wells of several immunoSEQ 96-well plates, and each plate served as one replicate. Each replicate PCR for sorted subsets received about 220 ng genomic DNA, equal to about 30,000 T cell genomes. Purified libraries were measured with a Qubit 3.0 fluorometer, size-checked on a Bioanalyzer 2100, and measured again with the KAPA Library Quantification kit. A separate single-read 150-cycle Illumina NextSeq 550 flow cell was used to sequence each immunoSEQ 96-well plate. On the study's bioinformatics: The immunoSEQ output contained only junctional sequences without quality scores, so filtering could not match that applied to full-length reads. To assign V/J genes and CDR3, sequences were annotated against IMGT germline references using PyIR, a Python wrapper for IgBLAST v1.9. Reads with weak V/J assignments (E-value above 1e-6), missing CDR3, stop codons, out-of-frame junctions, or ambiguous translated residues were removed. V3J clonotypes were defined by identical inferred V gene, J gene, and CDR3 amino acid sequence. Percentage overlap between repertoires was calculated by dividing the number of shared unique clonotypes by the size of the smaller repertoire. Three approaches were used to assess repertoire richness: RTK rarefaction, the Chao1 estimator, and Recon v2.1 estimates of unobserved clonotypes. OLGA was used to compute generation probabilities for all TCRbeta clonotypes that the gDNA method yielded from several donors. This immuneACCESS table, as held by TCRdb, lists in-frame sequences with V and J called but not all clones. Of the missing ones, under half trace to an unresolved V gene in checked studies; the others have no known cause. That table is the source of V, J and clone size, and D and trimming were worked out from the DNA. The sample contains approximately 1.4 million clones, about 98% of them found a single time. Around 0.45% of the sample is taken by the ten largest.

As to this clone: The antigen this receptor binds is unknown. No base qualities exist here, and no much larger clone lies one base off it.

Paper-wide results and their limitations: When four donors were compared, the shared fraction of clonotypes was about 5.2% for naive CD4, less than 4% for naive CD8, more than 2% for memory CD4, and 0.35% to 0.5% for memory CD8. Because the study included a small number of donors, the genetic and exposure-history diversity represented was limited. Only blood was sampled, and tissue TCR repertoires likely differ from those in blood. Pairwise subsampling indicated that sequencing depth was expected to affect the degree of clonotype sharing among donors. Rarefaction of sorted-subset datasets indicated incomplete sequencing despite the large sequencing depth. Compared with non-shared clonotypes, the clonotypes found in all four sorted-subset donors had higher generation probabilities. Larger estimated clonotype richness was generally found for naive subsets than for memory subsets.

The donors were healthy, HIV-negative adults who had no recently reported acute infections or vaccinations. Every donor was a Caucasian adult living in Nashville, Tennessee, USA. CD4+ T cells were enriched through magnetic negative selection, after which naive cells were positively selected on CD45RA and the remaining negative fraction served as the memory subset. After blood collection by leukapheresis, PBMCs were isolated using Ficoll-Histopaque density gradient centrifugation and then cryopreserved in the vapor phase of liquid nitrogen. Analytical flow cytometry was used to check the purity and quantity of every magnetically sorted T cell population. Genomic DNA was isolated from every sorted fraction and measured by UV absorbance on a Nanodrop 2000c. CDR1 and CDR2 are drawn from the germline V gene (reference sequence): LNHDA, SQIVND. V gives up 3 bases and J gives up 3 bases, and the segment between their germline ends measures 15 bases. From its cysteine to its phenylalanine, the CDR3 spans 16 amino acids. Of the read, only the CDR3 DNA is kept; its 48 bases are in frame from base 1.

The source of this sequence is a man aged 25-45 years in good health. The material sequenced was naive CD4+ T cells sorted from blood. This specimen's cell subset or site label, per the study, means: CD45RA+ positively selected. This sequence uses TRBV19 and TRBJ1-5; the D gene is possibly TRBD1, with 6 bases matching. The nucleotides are TGTGCCAGTAGTATTGGGGGGGCAGGGGTCAATCAGCCCCAGCATTTT. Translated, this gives CASSIGGAGVNQPQHF.